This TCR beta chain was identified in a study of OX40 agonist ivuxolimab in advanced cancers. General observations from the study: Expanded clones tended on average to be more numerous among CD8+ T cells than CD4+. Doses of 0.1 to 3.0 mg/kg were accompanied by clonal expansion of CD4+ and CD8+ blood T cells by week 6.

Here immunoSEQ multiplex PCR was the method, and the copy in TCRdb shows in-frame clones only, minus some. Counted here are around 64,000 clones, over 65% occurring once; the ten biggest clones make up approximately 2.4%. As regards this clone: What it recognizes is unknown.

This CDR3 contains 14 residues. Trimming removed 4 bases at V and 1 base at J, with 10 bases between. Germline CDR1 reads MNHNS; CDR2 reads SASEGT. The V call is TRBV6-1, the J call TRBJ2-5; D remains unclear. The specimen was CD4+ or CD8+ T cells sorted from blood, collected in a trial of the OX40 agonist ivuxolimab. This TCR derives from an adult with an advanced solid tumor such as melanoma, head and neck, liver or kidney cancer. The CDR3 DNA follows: TGTGCCAGCAGTGGATATAGCCGCCAAGAGACCCAGTACTTC. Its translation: CASSGYSRQETQYF.